Reported below is one T cell receptor beta chain. Its antigen is as yet unknown. Other DNA sequences from this sample encode an identical CDR3 as well. The CDR3 is 12 residues long. CDR1 SGHVS and CDR2 FNYEAQ come from the germline V gene. Trimming stripped 3 bases from V and 6 bases from J, with 5 bases between. Each PCR replicate from the sorted subsets contained around 200 ng DNA, which is tens of thousands of T cell genomes. Generated by immunoSEQ multiplex PCR, the TCRdb table keeps only in-frame clones and is missing some. This sample carries some 2,100,000 clones, roughly 91% of them seen once, and the ten largest clones take under 2%. The data derive from a study of shared clonotypes between healthy human individuals. Regarding the study as a whole: Sharing of clonotypes among donors was expected to vary with sequencing depth. Compared with clonotypes that all four donors shared, non-shared clonotypes had lower generation probabilities.

Only CD45RO-negative cells positively selected for CCR7 counted as naive CD8 cells, so terminally differentiated effector memory CD45RA+ cells were excluded. The specimen sequenced was naive CD8+ T cells from PBMCs. This receptor was obtained from a man younger than 35 in good health. Some clones in this sample may be carry-over from other donors' samples. This sequence joins TRBV7-6 and TRBJ2-2, with D perhaps TRBD1 or TRBD2 (5 bases each). The CDR3 DNA follows: TGTGCCAGCAGCTTGGGGGCCGGGGAGCTGTTTTTT. This translates into CASSLGAGELFF.